The rows below give T cell receptor beta chains drawn from one sample of a study of blood T cell repertoires in COVID-19. The data were produced by immunoSEQ multiplex PCR, yet TCRdb's version contains in-frame clones alone and is incomplete. The data show 130,000 or so clones, with around 76% seen just once and 10% to 14% held by the top ten. The sequenced sample consisted of peripheral blood. All receptors derive from a human donor in a cohort sampled during active COVID-19. CDR3s include the opening cysteine and the closing phenylalanine or tryptophan.

V,J,CDR3
TRBV18,TRBJ1-1,CASSANSRRSNTEAFF
TRBV5-1,TRBJ2-1,CASRPTSGEGSEQFF
TRBV9,TRBJ2-5,CASSVFEGAGETQYF
TRBV7-9,TRBJ1-5,CASSQEGQYSNQPQHF
TRBV7-9,TRBJ2-7,CASSLVGDSYEQYF
TRBV19,TRBJ2-7,CASSIVGSYEQYF
TRBV12-3/TRBV12-4,TRBJ2-7,CASSDRYEQYF
TRBV5-4,TRBJ1-1,CASSADRGGSAFF
TRBV5-8,TRBJ2-3,CASSLRRGNTDTQYF
TRBV2,TRBJ1-2,CASSEGSGVVSYTF
TRBV3-1/TRBV3-2,TRBJ2-5,CASSQAGGQTQYF
TRBV12-3/TRBV12-4,TRBJ2-7,CASSLDRTYEQYF
TRBV5-6,TRBJ2-3,CASSLTAGDTQYF
TRBV7-3,TRBJ2-7,CASSLGQRGAPYEQYF
TRBV6-5,TRBJ2-3,CASKGGVADTQYF
TRBV27,TRBJ1-6,CASREGGPYNSPLHF
TRBV9,TRBJ2-2,CASSVGSGAHTGELFF
TRBV11-2,TRBJ2-7,CASSPPDRTYEQYF
TRBV9,TRBJ1-2,CASSVGTTGAYGYTF
TRBV7-9,TRBJ1-5,CASSLTGLNQPQHF
TRBV19,TRBJ2-7,CASSQARGGTGTLSSYEQYF
TRBV5-5,TRBJ1-2,CASSLAGGRDTF